This TCR beta chain was sequenced for a study of T cells after yellow fever vaccination (dated by TCRdb to the late 2010s). About the investigation overall: Libraries from fractions with low cell numbers were prepared with the SMART-Seq v4 Ultra Low Input RNA kit. The cohort comprised two healthy male donors, one aged 18 to 29 and one aged 30 to 40 years. To follow T-cell clones before and after both primary and booster YFV17D yellow fever vaccination, bulk TCR alpha and beta repertoires underwent longitudinal sequencing. Bulk PBMC replicates and cell subsets were isolated from blood drawn at multiple timepoints before and after both primary and secondary immunization. Results and caveats for the whole study, not just this receptor: FACS-sorted repertoires could contain abundant contaminating clonotypes from the bulk population, so computational filtering was required. Only a couple of donors were included in the study, so the extent to which the findings can be generalized is limited. Compared with the primary T-cell response, the secondary T-cell response was faster but weaker, reaching its peak on day 5 rather than on day 15. A small share of clonotypes occurred in both CD4 and CD8 compartments, likely arising from convergent recombination. After the booster, most clones that had expanded after primary vaccination were detected again (around 97% of CD4 and around nine tenths of CD8), suggesting broad maintenance of memory.

The treatment or condition label, read with the paper, signifies: live attenuated yellow fever vaccine strain. A standard Ficoll-Paque protocol was used to isolate PBMCs from peripheral blood. Dynabeads CD4 and CD8 positive selection kits were used to isolate CD4 and CD8 T-cell fractions. RNA was extracted with TriZol from bulk PBMCs, CD4 and CD8 fractions, and dextramer-positive and dextramer-negative fractions. TCR cDNA was synthesized by 5'RACE template switching, through which a universal primer site and unique molecular identifiers were introduced. Priming for cDNA synthesis came from both the TCR alpha and TCR beta constant segments. Library amplification involved two PCR steps, and the second step added sample barcodes and sequencing adapters. Sequencing of libraries was performed on Illumina HiSeq 2500 (2x100 bp) or NovaSeq (2x150 bp). As for the authors' bioinformatics: Reads were demultiplexed and collapsed into UMI consensus sequences with MIGEC, and V(D)J alignment was performed with MiXCR. Vaccine-responding clonotypes were identified with edgeR using replicate PBMC samples, with FDR below 0.01 and a log2 fold change above 5 up to day 15 being required. Each bulk clonotype received a CD4 or CD8 identity based on whether the sequenced CD4 or CD8 repertoire contained that clonotype at higher abundance. TCRdb reprocessing: public reads trimmed at Q25 with fastp, clones called with MiXCR, in-frame beta chains kept. Rows are combined by CDR3 protein, so each entry shows the most common genes and DNA. These V and J calls are TCRdb output, not the study's own analysis. The sample table holds approximately 140,000 distinct CDR3 sequences, of which about 7.7% were seen once. The top ten constitute roughly 0.71% of the sample.

V trim: 9 bases; J trim: 3 bases; unmatched bases: 32. The CDR3 covers 22 residues, taking in both the cysteine and the phenylalanine. Only the CDR3 part of the read is kept: 66 bases, read in frame from the first base. The germline V gene encodes CDR1 SGHRS and CDR2 YFSETQ. This clonotype has a count of ten or more. Its antigen has not been determined. Base-call qualities are not available, and no considerably larger clone is one nucleotide away. The receptor comes from a man in his thirties or forties who received the YFV17D yellow fever vaccine. Here the sequenced sample was CD4+ T cells sorted from PBMCs, taken 5 days after the yellow fever booster vaccination. Recombination linked TRBV5-1 to TRBJ2-7; TRBD2 fits 11 bases in the junction. The DNA sequence follows: TGCGCCAACACGGGATGGGACACCATGCTTCCTGGACTAGCGGGTGCTTTCTACGAGCAGTACTTC. Its product reads: CANTGWDTMLPGLAGAFYEQYF.